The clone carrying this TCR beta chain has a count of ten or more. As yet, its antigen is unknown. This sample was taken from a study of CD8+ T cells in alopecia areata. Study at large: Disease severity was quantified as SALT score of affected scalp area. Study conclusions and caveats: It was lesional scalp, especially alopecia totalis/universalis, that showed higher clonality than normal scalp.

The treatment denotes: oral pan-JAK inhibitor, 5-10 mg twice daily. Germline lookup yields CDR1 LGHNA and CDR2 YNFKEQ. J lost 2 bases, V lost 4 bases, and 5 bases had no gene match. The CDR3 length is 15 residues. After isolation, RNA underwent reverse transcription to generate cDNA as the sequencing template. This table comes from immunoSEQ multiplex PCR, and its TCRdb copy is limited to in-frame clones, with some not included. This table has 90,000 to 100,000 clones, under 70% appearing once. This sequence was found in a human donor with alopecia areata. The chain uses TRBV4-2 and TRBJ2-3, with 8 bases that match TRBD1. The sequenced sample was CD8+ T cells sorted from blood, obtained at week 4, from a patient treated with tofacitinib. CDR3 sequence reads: CASSLQGEVTDTQYF. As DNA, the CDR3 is TGTGCCAGCAGCCTACAGGGGGAAGTCACAGATACGCAGTATTTT.